This entry features one TCR beta chain sequence. What it recognizes is unknown. One end of the junction fails to match germline, which may point to a read error. The sample is drawn from a study of tumor and adjacent non-tumor tissue in lung cancer. Study-wide background: There were 11 to 13 adenocarcinoma, a couple of squamous cell carcinoma and 1 small cell lung cancer cases. Whole-study findings and limits: Tumor tissue had significantly higher TCR diversity than normal lung.

RNA was extracted from bulk tissue without any cell sorting. Three rounds of nested PCR, following a modified ARM-PCR protocol, produced the TCRbeta library. TCRdb analysed the multiplex PCR reads with MiXCR anew, one entry per CDR3 protein. The sample yields 100,000 to 120,000 distinct CDR3 sequences, about 80% seen once. There are 17 residues in the CDR3. Germline V CDR1 and CDR2: MNHEY, SVGAGI. This receptor was identified in a man between 65 and 85 years old with non-small cell lung cancer. J is TRBJ2-3 and V is TRBV6-5; maybe TRBD2 (6 bases). Sequencing was done on a sample of lung tumor tissue. The CDR3 nucleotides read TGTGCCGGCAGTTCCTCTTGGGGTAGCGGTACAACAGATACGCAGTATTTT. As protein: CAGSSSWGSGTTDTQYF.